The text below deals with one TCR beta chain. Seattle participants joined during active infection and were tracked over time. Authors' processing steps: From reference gene primer amplification, estimates of nucleated cell counts were derived. The protocol was immunoSEQ multiplex PCR, while the TCRdb copy is restricted to in-frame clones and leaves out a portion. The DNA gave D and trimming, while V, J and clone size come from that table. The data show about 350,000 clones, with more than 70% seen just once and roughly 3.9% held by the top ten. The data originate from a study of blood T cell repertoires in COVID-19. Background on the study: Samples came from the United States, Italy and Spain, spanning acute and convalescent COVID-19. The cDNA or gDNA used as material had been derived from T cells, B-cell-depleted T cells, or PBMCs.

The sequencing input was peripheral blood. This receptor was taken from a woman between 55 and 75 years old with COVID-19, enrolled during active disease.

The chain's CDR3 is CASSLPTGSYEQYF. The CDR3 DNA is TGCGCCAGCAGCCTACCTACAGGATCCTACGAGCAGTACTTC. This chain joins TRBV5-1 and TRBJ2-7, with D possibly TRBD1 on 5 matching bases. The CDR3 is 14 amino acids. Germline V CDR1 and CDR2: SGHRS, YFSETQ. V lost 4 bases to trimming and J lost 1 base, with 12 bases between them. Full variable domain (outside the CDR3, taken from reference TRBV5-1 and TRBJ2-7): KAGVTQTPRYLIKTRGQQVTLSCSPISGHRSVSWYQQTPGQGLQFLFEYFSETQRNKGNFPGRFSGRQFSNSRSEMNVSTLELGDSALYLCASSLPTGSYEQYFGPGTRLTVT.